This T cell receptor beta chain was documented in a study of response to subunit inactivated influenza vaccine (dated by TCRdb to 2017 to 2018). About the full investigation: To follow how T cells responded to a trivalent subunit inactivated influenza vaccine, the researchers relied on deep quantitative profiling of the T cell receptor repertoire. On the study overall, not on this receptor specifically: It was suggested by the authors that each seasonal influenza vaccination may recruit only a limited number of new T cells.

This clonotype was detected only a few times. Its antigen is still unknown. No base qualities exist here, and no much larger clone lies one base off it. V loses 5 bases, J loses 2 bases, and the germline ends lie 3 bases apart. The germline V gene provides CDR1 MNHEY and CDR2 SVGEGT. The CDR3 starts with the cysteine, ends with the phenylalanine, and has 11 residues. Of the read, only the CDR3 DNA is kept; its 33 bases are in frame from base 1. The time point label corresponds to: approximately 45 days after influenza vaccine administration. Libraries were made using RT-PCR. TCRdb records Illumina HiSeq 2500 as the sequencer. In-frame beta chains were kept once TCRdb had trimmed the public reads at Q25 with fastp and called clones with MiXCR. For every CDR3 protein sequence, its rows merge into one entry that carries the most common genes and DNA. The sample includes around 480,000 distinct CDR3 sequences, with approximately 11% observed a single time. The ten largest clones represent approximately 12% of the sample.

This TCR derives from a man between 50 and 59 years old who received an inactivated influenza vaccine. Donor details come from another sample of the same person, matched by shared clones. The sequence links TRBV6-2 or TRBV6-3 to TRBJ1-1; there is no confident call for the D gene. Specimen: PBMCs from blood, collected roughly 45 days after vaccination. The CDR3 protein sequence reads: CASSRNTEAFF. The sequenced DNA is TGTGCCAGCAGTCGAAACACTGAAGCTTTCTTT.